The entry below gives a single T cell receptor beta chain sequence along with its context. Its antigen is not yet known. The record has no base qualities; no much larger clone is one base away. The entry originates in a study of shared T cell receptors in the human thymus (dated by TCRdb to 2020 to 2023). In the study overall: The study examined how self-reactive, shared T-cell receptor alpha chains are generated in the human thymus.

The library was obtained by the immunoSEQ multiplex PCR assay. TCRdb limited this immuneACCESS table to in-frame rearrangements with V and J called. A share of clones is missing; checked studies link under half to unresolved V genes, and the rest is unexplained. In this sample the table shows about 500,000 clones, 70% to 80% of which occur a single time. The ten top clones hold 0.01% to 0.015% of the sample. The sample also formed part of further work on human thymus T cells. As that second study puts it: Immunologically healthy infants undergoing open corrective cardiac surgery for congenital heart defects in Finland were used as donors. Thymus tissue was obtained as surgical resects removed during corrective cardiac surgery. V and J gene segment usage appeared biased in both thymic and peripheral blood repertoires. According to the related research, thymic TCR repertoires were highly overlapping among unrelated individuals. The study characterized TCR alpha and beta repertoires from eight infant thymus samples and a few related peripheral blood samples. Donor ages ranging from about 7 to 250 days were recorded, and six or seven male and two female infants were included in the cohort. Thymocytes were mechanically released from the tissue and were stored as pellets of roughly 9.5-34 million cells at -70 degrees C. Genomic DNA was extracted from frozen cell pellets with a QIAsymphony instrument. The immunoSEQ multiplex PCR assay was used to amplify the TCRB and TCRAD loci from a standardized amount of quality-controlled genomic DNA. The V(D)J region was spanned by amplicons of a length sufficient to cover the CDR3 and to identify V and J genes. The commercial immunoSEQ service was used to sequence amplicons on an Illumina platform. Corrections for primer bias and sequencing errors followed previously described methods, while TCRAD and TCRB definitions were based on the IMGT database. Repertoires were analysed with immunoSEQ Analyzer 3.0 and VDJTools, covering basic statistics, V/J segment usage, diversity estimates, rarefaction and pairwise overlap. Diversity was estimated with Chao1, ChaoE, Efron-Thisted, Shannon and inverse Simpson indices, and also on datasets down-sampled to the smallest sample. Repertoire overlap was determined by strict matching of CDR3 nucleotide sequence, V gene and J gene, and Jaccard-based multidimensional scaling clustering was applied. On average, roughly 800,000 unique TCRB clonotypes were obtained from thymus samples, compared with approximately 82,000 from blood samples.

The sequenced material came from thymocytes. This clonotype was obtained from a boy under two years old with a congenital heart defect. Donor details come from another sample of the same person, matched by shared clones.

The nucleotide sequence reads TGTGCCAGTAGGGACAGGACCTACAATGAGCAGTTCTTC. It codes for CASRDRTYNEQFF. Recombination linked TRBV19 to TRBJ2-1; TRBD1 matches 7 bases in the middle. In the germline V gene (reference sequence), CDR1 corresponds to LNHDA and CDR2 to SQIVND. V trim: 6 bases; J trim: 2 bases; unmatched bases: 1. From the cysteine up to the phenylalanine, the CDR3 has a length of 13 residues. Only the CDR3 part of the read is kept: 39 bases, read in frame from the first base.